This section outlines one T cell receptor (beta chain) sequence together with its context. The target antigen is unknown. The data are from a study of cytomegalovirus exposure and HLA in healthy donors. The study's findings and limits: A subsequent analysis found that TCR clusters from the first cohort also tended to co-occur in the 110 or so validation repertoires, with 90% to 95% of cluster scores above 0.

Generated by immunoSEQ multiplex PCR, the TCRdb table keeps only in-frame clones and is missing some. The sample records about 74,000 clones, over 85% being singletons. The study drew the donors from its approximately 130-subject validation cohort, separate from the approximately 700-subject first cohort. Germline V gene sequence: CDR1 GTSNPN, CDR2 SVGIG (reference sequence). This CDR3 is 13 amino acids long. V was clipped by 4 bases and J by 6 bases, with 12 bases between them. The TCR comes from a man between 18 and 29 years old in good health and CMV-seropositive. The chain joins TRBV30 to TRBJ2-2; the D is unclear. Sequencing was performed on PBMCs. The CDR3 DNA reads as TGTGCCTGGACCCCCTCCGGTGCCGGGGAGCTGTTTTTT. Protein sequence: CAWTPSGAGELFF.